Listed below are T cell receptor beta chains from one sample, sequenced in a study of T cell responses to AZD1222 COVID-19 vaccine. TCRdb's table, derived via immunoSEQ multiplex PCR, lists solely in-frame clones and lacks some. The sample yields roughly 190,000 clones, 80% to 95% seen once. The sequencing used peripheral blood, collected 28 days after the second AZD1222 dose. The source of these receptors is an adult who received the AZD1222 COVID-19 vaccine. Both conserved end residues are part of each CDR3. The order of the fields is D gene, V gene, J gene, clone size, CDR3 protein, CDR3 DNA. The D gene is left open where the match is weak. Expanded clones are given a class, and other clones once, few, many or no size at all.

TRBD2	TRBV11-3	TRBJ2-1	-	CASRHQREYNEQFF	TGTGCCAGCAGACATCAGCGGGAGTACAATGAGCAGTTCTTC
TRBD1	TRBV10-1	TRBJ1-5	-	CASSDTGTGPLIGDQPQHF	TGCGCCAGCAGTGACACCGGGACAGGGCCCTTGATAGGGGATCAGCCCCAGCATTTT
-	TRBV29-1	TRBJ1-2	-	CSVDPGWTF	TGCAGCGTTGATCCGGGATGGACCTTC
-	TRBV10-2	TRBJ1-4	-	CASSDWATNEKLFF	TGCGCCAGCAGTGATTGGGCAACTAATGAAAAACTGTTTTTT
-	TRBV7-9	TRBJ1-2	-	CASSLLPVYGYTF	TGTGCCAGCAGCTTACTCCCGGTTTATGGCTACACCTTC
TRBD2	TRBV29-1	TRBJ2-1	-	CSVSFRLAAYNEQFF	TGCAGCGTTTCCTTTAGACTAGCGGCCTACAATGAGCAGTTCTTC
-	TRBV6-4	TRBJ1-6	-	CASPALRDSYNSPLHF	TGTGCCAGCCCTGCCCTCCGGGACTCCTATAATTCACCCCTCCACTTT
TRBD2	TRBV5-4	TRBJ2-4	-	CASSSGGAKNIQYF	TGTGCCAGCAGCTCGGGGGGGGCCAAAAACATTCAGTACTTC
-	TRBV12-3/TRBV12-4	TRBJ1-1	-	CASSLSPNTEAFF	TGTGCCAGCAGTTTATCACCGAACACTGAAGCTTTCTTT
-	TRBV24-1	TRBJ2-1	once	CATSDLPREKGGNEQFF	TGTGCCACCAGTGATTTGCCTCGGGAGAAGGGGGGGAATGAGCAGTTCTTC
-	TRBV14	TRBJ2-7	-	CASSQDRLSYEQYF	TGTGCCAGCAGCCAAGATCGGCTCTCCTACGAGCAGTACTTC
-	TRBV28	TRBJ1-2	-	CASSPRGFQHYGYTF	TGTGCCAGCAGCCCCAGGGGCTTCCAACACTATGGCTACACCTTC
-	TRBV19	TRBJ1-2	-	CASSIQGPGGYTF	TGTGCCAGTAGTATCCAGGGCCCAGGGGGCTACACCTTC
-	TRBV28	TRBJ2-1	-	CASSLGHNEQFF	TGTGCCAGCAGTTTAGGTCACAATGAGCAGTTCTTC
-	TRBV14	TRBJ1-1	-	CASSQSPQGNTEAFF	TGTGCCAGCAGCCAAAGCCCCCAGGGGAACACTGAAGCTTTCTTT
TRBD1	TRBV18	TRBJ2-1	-	CASEPGQGEDEQFF	TGTGCCAGCGAACCCGGACAGGGGGAGGATGAGCAGTTCTTC
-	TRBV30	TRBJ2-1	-	CAWGGTNNEQFF	TGTGCCTGGGGAGGGACAAACAATGAGCAGTTCTTC
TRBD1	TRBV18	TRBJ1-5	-	CASSGPGGQGDQPQHF	TGTGCCAGCTCAGGTCCGGGTGGGCAGGGGGATCAGCCCCAGCATTTT
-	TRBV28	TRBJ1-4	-	CASTSRGGGDEKLFF	TGTGCCAGCACCTCCCGGGGCGGTGGGGATGAAAAACTGTTTTTT
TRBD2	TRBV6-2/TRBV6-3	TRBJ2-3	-	CASSYSMGTSGRDTQYF	TGTGCCAGCAGTTACTCGATGGGGACTAGCGGGAGAGATACGCAGTATTTT
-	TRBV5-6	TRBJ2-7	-	CASSLSGVTRYEQYF	TGTGCCAGCAGCTTGAGTGGGGTTACCCGCTACGAGCAGTACTTC
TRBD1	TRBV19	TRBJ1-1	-	CASSIFRTGGQGTEAFF	TGTGCCAGTAGTATTTTCAGGACAGGGGGACAGGGCACTGAAGCTTTCTTT
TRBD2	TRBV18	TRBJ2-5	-	CASSPVSGGNKETQYF	TGTGCCAGCTCACCCGTCTCGGGGGGTAACAAGGAGACCCAGTACTTC
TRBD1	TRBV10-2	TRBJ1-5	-	CASKTGFYSNQPQHF	TGCGCCAGTAAGACAGGGTTTTATAGCAATCAGCCCCAGCATTTT
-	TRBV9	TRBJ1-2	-	CASSTHTSALPGYTF	TGTGCCAGCAGCACGCACACCTCCGCTTTACCAGGCTACACCTTC
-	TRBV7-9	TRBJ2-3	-	CASSEFPGSRTDTQYF	TGTGCCAGCAGCGAATTTCCGGGATCTCGCACAGATACGCAGTATTTT
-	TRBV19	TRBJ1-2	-	CASSNSRLNGYTF	TGTGCCAGTAGTAACTCTCGGCTAAACGGCTACACCTTC
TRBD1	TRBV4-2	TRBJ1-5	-	CASSHLGTAGQPQHF	TGTGCCAGCAGCCACCTCGGGACAGCGGGTCAGCCCCAGCATTTT
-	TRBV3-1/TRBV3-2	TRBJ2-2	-	CASSQDGEDYRNTGELFF	TGTGCCAGCAGCCAAGATGGAGAGGACTACCGAAACACCGGGGAGCTGTTTTTT
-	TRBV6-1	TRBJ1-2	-	CASSEEVLSGYTF	TGTGCCAGCAGTGAAGAGGTTCTCTCTGGCTACACCTTC
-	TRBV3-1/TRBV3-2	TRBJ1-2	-	CASSQAKGRGYGYTF	TGTGCCAGCAGCCAAGCAAAGGGCAGGGGATATGGCTACACCTTC
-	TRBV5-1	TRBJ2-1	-	CASSLSFLADPNNEQFF	TGCGCCAGCAGCTTGTCGTTCCTAGCCGATCCGAATAATGAGCAGTTCTTC
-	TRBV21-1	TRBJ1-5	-	CASPGTAHTGNQPQHF	TGTGCCAGCCCTGGGACAGCACACACAGGCAATCAGCCCCAGCATTTT
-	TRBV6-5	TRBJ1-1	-	CASSLGGWTEAFF	TGTGCCAGCAGTCTCGGCGGGTGGACTGAAGCTTTCTTT
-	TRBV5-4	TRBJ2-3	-	CASSIYGKPSTDTQYF	TGTGCCAGCAGCATTTACGGAAAACCTAGCACAGATACGCAGTATTTT
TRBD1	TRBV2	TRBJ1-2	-	CASSGATGQGLLYGYTF	TGTGCCAGCAGTGGGGCGACGGGACAGGGCCTCCTCTATGGCTACACCTTC
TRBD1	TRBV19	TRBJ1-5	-	CASGHRGPSNQPQHF	TGTGCCAGTGGCCACAGGGGGCCTAGCAATCAGCCCCAGCATTTT
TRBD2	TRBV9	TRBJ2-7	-	CASSVDGGLAGDEQYF	TGTGCCAGCAGCGTTGATGGGGGACTAGCGGGAGACGAGCAGTACTTC
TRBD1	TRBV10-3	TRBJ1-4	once	CAISGPPGGNGGIEKLFF	TGTGCCATCAGTGGCCCCCCAGGGGGGAACGGAGGTATTGAAAAACTGTTTTTT
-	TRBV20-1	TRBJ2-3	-	CSASDPETSTDTQYF	TGCAGTGCTAGTGATCCGGAAACTAGCACAGATACGCAGTATTTT
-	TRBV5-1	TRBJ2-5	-	CASSGETQYF	TGCGCCAGCTCAGGAGAGACCCAGTACTTC
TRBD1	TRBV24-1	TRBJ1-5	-	CATSDAGTGEAQPQHF	TGTGCCACCAGTGACGCCGGGACAGGGGAGGCTCAGCCCCAGCATTTT
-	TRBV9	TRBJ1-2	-	CASSKPGLLGNYGYTF	TGTGCCAGCAGCAAACCGGGTCTCCTCGGCAACTATGGCTACACCTTC
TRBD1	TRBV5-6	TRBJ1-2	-	CASSSIQGYGYTF	TGTGCCAGCAGCTCCATACAGGGGTATGGCTACACCTTC